These T cell receptor beta chains were read from a single sample in a study of T cell repertoires in cytomegalovirus infection. Antigens for these TCRs are unknown. TCRdb processed the reads anew with MiXCR; each CDR3 protein has one entry. In the table there are approximately 1,000,000 distinct CDR3 sequences, around 30% of which are singletons. The material sequenced was cultured CD8+ T cells from PBMCs, taken from culture after CMV antigen stimulation. The receptors were sampled from a human donor in good health (CMV status not recorded). Some clones in this sample may be carry-over from other donors' samples. CDR3s include the opening cysteine and the closing phenylalanine or tryptophan. A D gene is named only where the DNA matches it firmly. Size tells how often a clone was seen (once, few, many) or the class of an expanded clone, and some rows leave it out.

abundance	d_gene	v_gene	j_gene	CDR3aa	CDR3nt
few	-	TRBV12-3/TRBV12-4	TRBJ1-1	CASSRSDGVNTEAFF	TGTGCCAGCAGCCGATCGGATGGTGTGAACACTGAAGCTTTCTTT
-	-	TRBV3-1	TRBJ1-4	CASSQDAGSNEKLFF	TGTGCCAGCAGCCAAGACGCGGGAAGTAATGAAAAACTGTTTTTT
-	TRBD1	TRBV7-6	TRBJ1-2	CAGGGTGNGYTF	TGTGCCGGAGGGGGGACAGGGAATGGCTACACCTTC
-	-	TRBV19	TRBJ2-7	CASSIYGYEQYF	TGTGCCAGTAGTATCTACGGGTACGAGCAGTACTTC
few	-	TRBV27	TRBJ2-1	CASSLSEKGLEQFF	TGTGCCAGCAGTTTATCGGAGAAGGGTCTTGAGCAGTTCTTC
few	TRBD2	TRBV6-2/TRBV6-3	TRBJ2-7	CASSYLAGESEQYF	TGTGCCAGCAGTTACTTAGCGGGGGAGAGCGAGCAGTACTTC
many	-	TRBV7-9	TRBJ1-5	CASSPSDGQPQHF	TGTGCCAGCAGCCCGTCCGATGGTCAGCCCCAGCATTTT
few	-	TRBV12-3/TRBV12-4	TRBJ2-3	CASSLIYSDTQYF	TGTGCCAGCAGTTTAATTTATTCAGATACGCAGTATTTT
few	-	TRBV24-1	TRBJ2-3	CATEARGTVTDTQYF	TGTGCCACCGAGGCCAGAGGAACAGTCACAGATACGCAGTATTTT
few	-	TRBV6-1	TRBJ2-3	CASIGGGGTTTDTQYF	TGTGCCAGCATTGGGGGAGGGGGCACCACCACAGATACGCAGTATTTT
-	TRBD1	TRBV25-1	TRBJ1-2	CVSRGTAYYGYTF	TGTGTCAGCCGGGGGACAGCCTACTATGGCTACACCTTC
-	-	TRBV20-1	TRBJ1-1	CSARAKVRAALEAFF	TGCAGTGCTAGAGCTAAAGTTAGGGCGGCCCTTGAAGCTTTCTTT
-	-	TRBV4-2	TRBJ2-1	CVSSQTGLSNEQFF	TGTGTCAGCAGCCAAACGGGACTGAGCAATGAGCAGTTCTTC
few	TRBD1	TRBV28	TRBJ2-2	CASSITGETGELFF	TGTGCCAGCAGTATTACAGGGGAAACCGGGGAGCTGTTTTTT
-	-	TRBV14	TRBJ2-1	CASSQDVRGVYNEQFF	TGTGCCAGCAGCCAAGATGTGAGGGGGGTCTACAATGAGCAGTTCTTC
-	-	TRBV29-1	TRBJ1-2	CSVVLTAADGYTF	TGCAGCGTTGTGTTGACAGCGGCTGATGGCTACACCTTC
few	TRBD2	TRBV5-1	TRBJ2-1	CASSSRDYRYNEQFF	TGCGCCAGCAGCTCCCGGGACTACCGTTACAATGAGCAGTTCTTC
-	-	TRBV7-6	TRBJ2-7	CASSRSTGAGEYEQYF	TGTGCCAGCAGTCGCTCAACCGGGGCCGGGGAGTACGAGCAGTACTTC
few	-	TRBV6-2/TRBV6-3	TRBJ1-1	CASSYSRQGNTEAFF	TGTGCCAGCAGTTACTCGAGGCAGGGGAACACTGAAGCTTTCTTT
-	TRBD2	TRBV7-8	TRBJ2-3	CASSLWGRVTDTQYF	TGTGCCAGCAGCTTATGGGGGAGGGTCACAGATACGCAGTATTTT
few	-	TRBV6-2/TRBV6-3	TRBJ1-2	CASSYSTSYGYTF	TGTGCCAGCAGTTACTCAACGAGCTATGGCTACACCTTC
-	TRBD1	TRBV9	TRBJ1-5	CASSVGRGRDQPQHF	TGTGCCAGCAGCGTAGGCAGGGGGCGAGATCAGCCCCAGCATTTT
-	TRBD1	TRBV13	TRBJ2-1	CASSLGLGQGARNEQFF	TGTGCCAGCAGCTTAGGCTTGGGACAGGGGGCTCGGAATGAGCAGTTCTTC
-	TRBD1	TRBV27	TRBJ2-2	CASSDRTGGSGELFF	TGTGCCAGCAGTGATCGGACAGGGGGTTCCGGGGAGCTGTTTTTT
-	TRBD1	TRBV27	TRBJ2-2	CASSLNPRTGLTGELFF	TGTGCCAGCAGTTTAAACCCCCGGACAGGGCTGACCGGGGAGCTGTTTTTT
few	TRBD2	TRBV11-2	TRBJ2-5	CASSTWLSGGALETQYF	TGTGCCAGCAGCACCTGGCTTAGCGGGGGGGCCTTAGAGACCCAGTACTTC
-	TRBD2	TRBV6-5	TRBJ2-3	CASSYPTSGGSSTDTQYF	TGTGCCAGCAGTTACCCGACTAGCGGGGGGTCGAGCACAGATACGCAGTATTTT
-	-	TRBV12-3/TRBV12-4	TRBJ1-2	CASSAGAKASYTF	TGTGCCAGCAGTGCCGGGGCCAAGGCAAGCTACACCTTC
-	-	TRBV27	TRBJ2-3	CASSLPPGGATWTIDTQYF	TGTGCCAGCAGTTTACCTCCCGGCGGGGCAACGTGGACCATAGATACGCAGTATTTT
few	TRBD1	TRBV5-4	TRBJ2-1	CASSGWGQSSYNEQFF	TGTGCCAGCAGCGGGTGGGGACAGAGCTCCTACAATGAGCAGTTCTTC
few	-	TRBV19	TRBJ2-1	CASSAGEGYEQFF	TGTGCCAGTAGTGCAGGCGAGGGGTATGAGCAGTTCTTC
-	-	TRBV5-6	TRBJ2-2	CASSYGGANTGELFF	TGTGCCAGCAGCTATGGGGGCGCGAACACCGGGGAGCTGTTTTTT
-	-	TRBV9	TRBJ2-1	CASSVVTESRNEQFF	TGTGCCAGCAGCGTAGTGACGGAATCAAGGAATGAGCAGTTCTTC
few	-	TRBV6-5	TRBJ1-1	CASSYSPTFSEAFF	TGTGCCAGCAGTTACTCCCCGACTTTCTCTGAAGCTTTCTTT
-	-	TRBV19	TRBJ1-1	CASSIVRREDTEAFF	TGTGCCAGTAGTATAGTCCGCCGGGAGGACACTGAAGCTTTCTTT
few	-	TRBV27	TRBJ1-1	CASRPRGGARKENTEAFF	TGTGCCAGCAGACCTCGGGGGGGGGCCCGAAAAGAAAACACTGAAGCTTTCTTT
-	TRBD1	TRBV27	TRBJ2-7	CASSLSRTGWDEQYF	TGTGCCAGCAGTTTATCCCGGACAGGGTGGGACGAGCAGTACTTC
few	-	TRBV12-3/TRBV12-4	TRBJ2-5	CASSLLGAGLSETQYF	TGTGCCAGCAGTTTACTGGGGGCAGGGTTGTCGGAGACCCAGTACTTC
-	-	TRBV10-3	TRBJ2-2	CAISESGVNTGELFF	TGTGCCATCAGTGAGTCGGGCGTGAACACCGGGGAGCTGTTTTTT
-	-	TRBV7-8	TRBJ1-1	CASSYIGTSEAFF	TGTGCCAGCAGCTATATCGGGACAAGTGAAGCTTTCTTT
once	TRBD1	TRBV6-9	TRBJ1-6	CASSFNPHRGHNSPLHF	TGTGCCAGCAGCTTCAACCCCCACAGGGGACATAATTCACCCCTCCACTTT
many	-	TRBV7-6	TRBJ2-3	CASSLDPEEASTDTQYF	TGTGCCAGCAGCTTAGACCCTGAAGAAGCTAGCACAGATACGCAGTATTTT
-	-	TRBV20-1	TRBJ2-1	CSARDDGGMYNEQFF	TGCAGTGCTAGAGATGATGGGGGGATGTACAATGAGCAGTTCTTC